This T cell receptor beta chain was captured in a study of cytomegalovirus exposure and HLA in healthy donors. Background on the study: Samples from HLA-typed donors yielded around 79 million unique TCRs in an early data release.

Worth noting for this clone: The target antigen is unknown.

Study observations and caveats: Earlier findings revealed that most TCR beta V segments proved productive either about 90% or about 30% of the time.

This PCR relied on a set of 60 Vbeta primers and 13 Jbeta primers. TCRdb's table, derived via immunoSEQ multiplex PCR, lists solely in-frame clones and lacks some. The table shows more than 140,000 clones, with 82% occurring only once. V lost 5 bases to trimming and J lost 4 bases, with 11 bases between them. The CDR3 length is 13 residues. Germline CDR1 and CDR2: SGHVS and FNYEAQ. Sequenced sample: PBMCs. The chain recombines TRBV7-6 with TRBJ1-1; D call uncertain. This TCR was sampled from a man aged 18 to 30 in good health and CMV-seropositive. The CDR3 loop reads CASSDTGSTEAFF. The CDR3 nucleotides read TGTGCCAGCAGCGATACGGGGTCCACTGAAGCTTTCTTT.